Each of the 18 T cell receptor beta chains below was sequenced from the same sample in a study of blood T cell repertoires in COVID-19. The table came from immunoSEQ multiplex PCR; TCRdb's copy has only in-frame clones and leaves some out. The sample holds a few hundred thousand clones, 80% to 90% seen once. What was sequenced was peripheral blood. The receptors were gathered from a woman in her 30s with COVID-19, enrolled during active disease.

The genes are TRBV13 and TRBJ1-1, with TRBD1 matching 9 bases. Germline V CDR1 and CDR2: PRHDT, FYEKMQ (reference sequence). The V and J ends lost 3 bases and 2 bases, in that order; junction bases with no gene match: 7. The CDR3 is made up of 16 amino acids. The CDR3 sequence: CASSFHRGLSNTEAFF. Written as DNA, the CDR3 is TGTGCCAGCAGCTTTCACAGGGGGCTCAGCAACACTGAAGCTTTCTTT.

V gene TRBV28 combines with J gene TRBJ1-2, with TRBD1 matching over 7 bases. Trimming took 3 bases from V and 2 from J; bases not matched to a gene: 12. CDR1 is MDHEN and CDR2 is SYDVKM in the germline V gene. The CDR3 has 17 residues. CDR3 protein: CASSFHTPRGRNYGYTF. The CDR3 DNA follows: TGTGCCAGCAGTTTCCATACCCCCAGGGGGAGAAACTATGGCTACACCTTC.

The CDR3 DNA reads TGTGCCAGCAGTTCAGACACCGTTAACACCGGGGAGCTGTTTTTT. This sequence encodes CASSSDTVNTGELFF. This chain connects TRBV28 to TRBJ2-2; no reliable D call. The CDR3 has 15 residues. With 4 bases removed from V and 2 bases from J, the gap between germline ends came to 11 bases. Germline V gene lookup returns CDR1 MDHEN and CDR2 SYDVKM.

This chain connects TRBV9 to TRBJ1-1, with 7 nucleotides matching TRBD1. The CDR3 is 13 residues long. Trimming removed 2 bases from V and 11 bases from J; junction bases left unmatched: 9. CDR1 is SGDLS and CDR2 is YYNGEE in the germline V gene. Here the CDR3 DNA reads TGTGCCAGCAGCGTTACAGGGGATGATGTGGCTTTCTTT. This encodes CASSVTGDDVAFF.

The rearrangement links TRBV6-5 to TRBJ2-1, with TRBD2 matching over 10 bases. Losses at the gene ends were 6 bases for V and 7 bases for J; bases not matched to a gene: 9. This CDR3 spans 15 amino acids. Germline loops: CDR1 MNHEY, CDR2 SVGAGI. CDR3 nucleotides: TGTGCCAGCAGCCGACTAGCGGGTGCGGGGAATGAGCAGTTCTTC. Translating it yields CASSRLAGAGNEQFF.

The chain has TRBV6-5 and TRBJ2-1; tentatively, D is TRBD1 (6 bases). The germline V and J ends were trimmed by 6 bases and 5 bases, with 14 bases remaining between them. Germline V gene data show CDR1 as MNHEY and CDR2 as SVGAGI. The CDR3 sequence is 14 residues long. The CDR3 region is CASSPRQADNEQFF. CDR3 DNA sequence: TGTGCCAGCAGCCCACGACAGGCCGACAATGAGCAGTTCTTC.

The chain has TRBV19 and TRBJ2-2, with D possibly TRBD1 on 5 matching bases. CDR3 length: 17 residues. Germline loops: CDR1 LNHDA, CDR2 SQIVND (reference sequence). V gave up 0 bases and J gave up 6 bases, with 17 bases separating them. CDR3 bases: TGTGCCAGTAGTATAGAAGGCAGGGTTTATGTTTCCGGGGAGCTGTTTTTT. Protein: CASSIEGRVYVSGELFF.

There are a few counts of this clone. V and J are TRBV7-2 and TRBJ2-1; perhaps TRBD2 as D (5 bases). Germline V gives CDR1 SGHTA, CDR2 FQGNSA. This CDR3 comprises 13 residues. V lost 2 bases and J 8 bases, leaving 10 bases between the germline ends. CDR3 in amino acids: CASSLTRRDEQFF. The CDR3 nucleotides are TGTGCCAGCAGCTTAACCCGGCGGGATGAGCAGTTCTTC. The full variable domain, its missing parts supplied by reference TRBV7-2 and TRBJ2-1, is GAGVSQSPSNKVTEKGKDVELRCDPISGHTALYWYRQSLGQGLEFLIYFQGNSAPDKSGLPSDRFSAERTGGSVSTLTIQRTQQEDSAVYLCASSLTRRDEQFFGPGTRLTVL.

The chain employs TRBV2 and TRBJ1-3, with 7 bases lining up with TRBD1. V shed 8 bases, J shed 0 bases, and the junction held 7 bases outside the gene matches. CDR1 is SNHLY, CDR2 FYNNEI, per germline. The CDR3 has 15 amino acids. This chain's CDR3 is CASERDRSSGNTIYF. For the CDR3, the DNA is TGTGCCAGCGAGAGGGACAGAAGCTCTGGAAACACCATATATTTT. The entire variable domain, with the rest obtained from reference TRBV2 and TRBJ1-3, is as follows: EPEVTQTPSHQVTQMGQEVILRCVPISNHLYFYWYRQILGQKVEFLVSFYNNEISEKSEIFDDQFSVERPDGSNFTLKIRSTKLEDSAMYFCASERDRSSGNTIYFGEGSWLTVV.

The chain recombines TRBV3-1 (or the pseudogene TRBV3-2) with TRBJ1-4; D unclear. Germline CDR1 reads LGHDT; CDR2 reads YNNKEL (reference sequence). The germline V and J ends were trimmed by 0 bases and 3 bases, with 8 bases remaining between them. The CDR3 loop spans 15 amino acids. The CDR3 DNA reads TGTGCCAGCAGCCAAGATCTTGTTTCTAATGAAAAACTGTTTTTT. Protein sequence: CASSQDLVSNEKLFF.

The chain links TRBV19 to TRBJ2-3; 12 bases align to TRBD2. V lost 5 bases to trimming and J lost 1 base; unmatched junction nucleotides: 4. Germline V gene data show CDR1 as LNHDA and CDR2 as SQIVND (reference sequence). The CDR3 runs to 16 residues. This CDR3 is CASSPWTSGGTDTQYF. CDR3 nucleotides: TGTGCCAGTAGTCCCTGGACTAGCGGGGGCACAGATACGCAGTATTTT. Using reference TRBV19 and TRBJ2-3 for the parts outside the CDR3, the full variable domain is DGGITQSPKYLFRKEGQNVTLSCEQNLNHDAMYWYRQDPGQGLRLIYYSQIVNDFQKGDIAEGYSVSREKKESFPLTVTSAQKNPTAFYLCASSPWTSGGTDTQYFGPGTRLTVL.

This clone appeared once. The chain combines TRBV27 with TRBJ2-1; 13 bases align to TRBD2. From germline, CDR1 is MNHEY and CDR2 SMNVEV (reference sequence). The CDR3 totals 20 residues. Losses at the gene ends were 2 bases for V and 3 bases for J; bases not matched to a gene: 13. CDR3 amino acids: CASSLGHRGLAGPYYNEQFF. DNA of the CDR3: TGTGCCAGCAGTTTAGGTCACAGGGGACTAGCGGGACCCTACTACAATGAGCAGTTCTTC.

The V call is TRBV2, the J call TRBJ1-2, with D uncertain. CDR3 size: 18 residues. The germline V gene has CDR1 SNHLY and CDR2 FYNNEI. Trimming removed 2 bases at V and 0 bases at J, with 19 bases between. The CDR3 DNA reads as TGTGCCAGCAGTGAATTCAGGAGGTCCCGCGATCCTAACTATGGCTACACCTTC. Amino acids: CASSEFRRSRDPNYGYTF.

V and J are TRBV19 and TRBJ2-5; a weak D match, TRBD1 (5 bases). CDR1 is LNHDA, CDR2 SQIVND, per germline (reference sequence). The CDR3 has 14 residues. The ends were cut back, 6 bases at V and 2 bases at J, with 13 bases in the middle. The CDR3 DNA reads as TGTGCCAGTAGCGGGTGGGGCACTCAAGAGACCCAGTACTTC. Amino acids: CASSGWGTQETQYF.

The rearrangement links TRBV7-8 to TRBJ1-1, with 9 positions matching TRBD1. Trimming cost V 4 bases and J 2 bases; bases outside gene matches: 8. The CDR3 has 16 residues. Germline assignment: CDR1 SGHVS and CDR2 FQNEAQ. This CDR3 reads CASSSYRGRSNTEAFF. In DNA, the CDR3 is TGTGCCAGCAGCTCCTACAGGGGGCGTTCAAACACTGAAGCTTTCTTT.

The gene calls are TRBV10-1 and TRBJ2-6; TRBD2 is a possible D gene (6 bases). The CDR3 loop spans 16 amino acids. Trimming stripped 6 bases from V and 0 bases from J, with 12 bases between. The germline CDR1 and CDR2 sequences are WNHNN and SYGVQD (reference sequence). The chain's CDR3 is CASSPGDRSGANVLTF. DNA for the CDR3: TGCGCCAGCAGCCCGGGGGACCGCTCTGGGGCCAACGTCCTGACTTTC.

The chain couples TRBV4-2 to TRBJ1-3; 7 bases line up with TRBD1. The V gene's germline CDR1 is LGHNA and CDR2 YNFKEQ. The length of the CDR3 is 16 residues. Germline trimming cut 2 bases from V and 8 bases from J; bases unmatched to any gene: 12. CDR3 nucleotides: TGTGCCAGCAGCCAACGGACAGGTCCGCCAGTACACACCATATATTTT. Encoded protein: CASSQRTGPPVHTIYF.

Turning to this clone: The junction departs from the called germline gene at one end, perhaps through a read error. V and J are TRBV27 and TRBJ2-1, with a tentative D call TRBD2 (9 bases). The germline CDR1 and CDR2 sequences are MNHEY and SMNVEV (reference sequence). The CDR3 runs to 18 residues. CDR3 amino acids: CASSTPGGGRGSDNEQFF. The CDR3 nucleotides read TGTGCCAGCAGTACCCCAGGGGGCGGGAGGGGCTCCGACAATGAGCAGTTCTTC.